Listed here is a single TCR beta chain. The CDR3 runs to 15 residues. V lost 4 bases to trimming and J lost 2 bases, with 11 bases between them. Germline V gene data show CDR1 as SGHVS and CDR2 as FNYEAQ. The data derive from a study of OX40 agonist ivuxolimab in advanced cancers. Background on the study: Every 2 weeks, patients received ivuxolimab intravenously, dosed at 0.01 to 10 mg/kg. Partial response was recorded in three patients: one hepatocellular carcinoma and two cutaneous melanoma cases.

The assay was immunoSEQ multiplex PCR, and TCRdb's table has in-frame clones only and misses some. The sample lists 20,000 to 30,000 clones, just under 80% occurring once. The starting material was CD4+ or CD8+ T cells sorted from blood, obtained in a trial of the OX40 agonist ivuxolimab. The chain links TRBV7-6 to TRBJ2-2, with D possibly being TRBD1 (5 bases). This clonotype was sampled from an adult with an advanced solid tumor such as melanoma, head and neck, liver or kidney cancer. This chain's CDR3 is CASSSEDTNTGELFF. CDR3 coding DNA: TGTGCCAGCAGCTCTGAGGACACCAACACCGGGGAGCTGTTTTTT.